This TCR beta chain came from a study of shared T cell receptors in the human thymus. TCRdb's table, derived via immunoSEQ multiplex PCR, lists solely in-frame clones and lacks some. The sample shows 500,000 to 550,000 clones, around three quarters of them seen only once. Trimming removed 7 bases from V and 2 bases from J, with 21 bases in between. The CDR3 has 18 amino acids. Germline loops: CDR1 MNHEY, CDR2 SMNVEV (reference sequence). These records were also assigned to another study, of human thymus T cells.

The J gene is TRBJ2-6, the V gene TRBV27; the D gene is possibly TRBD1 (6 bases). This TCR was recovered from a boy less than two years old with a congenital heart defect. The material sequenced was thymocytes. The CDR3 reads CASTLWGRGFAGANVLTF. The CDR3 nucleotides read TGTGCCAGCACCCTTTGGGGCAGGGGTTTCGCTGGGGCCAACGTCCTGACTTTC.